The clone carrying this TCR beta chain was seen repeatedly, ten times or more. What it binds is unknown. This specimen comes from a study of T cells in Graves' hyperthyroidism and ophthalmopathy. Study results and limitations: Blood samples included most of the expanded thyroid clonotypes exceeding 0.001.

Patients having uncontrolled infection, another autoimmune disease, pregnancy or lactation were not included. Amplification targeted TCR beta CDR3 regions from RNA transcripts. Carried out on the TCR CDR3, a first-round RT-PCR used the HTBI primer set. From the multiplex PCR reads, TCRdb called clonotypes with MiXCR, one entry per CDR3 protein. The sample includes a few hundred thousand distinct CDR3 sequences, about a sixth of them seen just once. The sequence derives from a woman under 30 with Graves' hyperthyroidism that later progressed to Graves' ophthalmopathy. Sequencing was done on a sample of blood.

This chain's CDR3 is CASSLGPGLASDNEQFF. Written as DNA, the CDR3 is TGTGCCAGCAGCTTAGGCCCGGGACTAGCTTCCGACAATGAGCAGTTCTTC. The chain combines TRBV7-8 with TRBJ2-1, with TRBD2 matching over 9 bases. This CDR3 has 17 amino acids. Trimming removed 1 base from V and 5 bases from J; junction bases left unmatched: 9. Germline V gene data show CDR1 as SGHVS and CDR2 as FQNEAQ. Full variable domain (outside the CDR3, taken from reference TRBV7-8 and TRBJ2-1): GAGVSQSPRYKVAKRGQDVALRCDPISGHVSLFWYQQALGQGPEFLTYFQNEAQLDKSGLPSDRFFAERPEGSVSTLKIQRTQQEDSAVYLCASSLGPGLASDNEQFFGPGTRLTVL.